This T cell receptor (beta chain) emerged from a study of OX40 agonist ivuxolimab in advanced cancers. Concerning this clone itself: The antigen remains undetermined.

Sequencing was performed with immunoSEQ multiplex PCR; in TCRdb, only in-frame clones are kept and a portion is missing. The sample has approximately 54,000 clones; around 90% are singletons. Study-level points and caveats: Partly responding patients at 0.1-3.0 mg/kg showed some of the smallest clonal expansion.

The CDR3 spans 12 residues. Trimming took off 7 bases at V and 0 bases at J, with 7 bases between the two ends. The germline V gene has CDR1 MDHEN and CDR2 SYDVKM. This sequence originates from an adult with an advanced solid tumor such as melanoma, head and neck, liver or kidney cancer. Sequencing was performed on CD4+ or CD8+ T cells sorted from blood, taken in a trial of the OX40 agonist ivuxolimab. V usage is TRBV28 and J usage is TRBJ2-7, with D unresolved. CDR3 nucleotides: TGTGCCAGCAAAGGTAGCTCCTACGAGCAGTACTTC. Translation: CASKGSSYEQYF.